Included here is one T cell receptor (beta chain) sequence, with context. Its cognate antigen is unknown. The data were taken from a study of graft-versus-host responses after intestinal transplantation. Findings of the study overall: Subjects displaying graft-donor T cell macrochimerism possessed elevated graft-versus-host to host-versus-graft clonal ratios inside allografts.

Sequencing was performed with immunoSEQ multiplex PCR; in TCRdb, only in-frame clones are kept and a portion is missing. The sample holds approximately 14,000 clones, around 94% seen once. After removal of 4 bases from V and 2 bases from J, the junction contained 7 bases not matched to a gene. This CDR3 has 16 amino acids. Germline CDR1 and CDR2: PRHDT and FYEKMQ (reference sequence). The sequence was collected from a human patient who received an intestinal transplant, so some T cells may come from the graft donor. Material: PBMCs, obtained 9 days after transplant. V gene TRBV13 combines with J gene TRBJ2-1; 8 nucleotides line up with TRBD2. This CDR3 is CASSYGLAATYNEQFF. For the CDR3, the DNA is TGTGCCAGCAGCTACGGACTAGCTGCGACCTACAATGAGCAGTTCTTC.